The 29 T cell receptor beta chains reported below all come from one sample, sequenced in a study of blood T cell repertoires in COVID-19. Only in-frame clones appear in the TCRdb table, and some are missing; sequencing was by immunoSEQ multiplex PCR. The data contain more than 45,000 clones, about nine tenths of them singletons. The sample consisted of peripheral blood. Source of these receptors: a man older than 75 with acute or convalescent COVID-19.

The genes are TRBV19 and TRBJ2-2; 9 bases line up with TRBD2. The V gene's germline CDR1 is LNHDA and CDR2 SQIVND (reference sequence). Losses at the gene ends were 4 bases for V and 0 bases for J; bases not matched to a gene: 6. This CDR3 comprises 17 residues. The CDR3 loop reads CASSSLLAGSNTGELFF. CDR3 DNA sequence: TGTGCCAGTAGTAGCCTTCTAGCGGGGTCGAACACCGGGGAGCTGTTTTTT.

This clone was detected a few times. The gene calls are TRBV3-1 (or the pseudogene TRBV3-2) and TRBJ1-1; D unresolved. Trimming cost V 0 bases and J 0 bases, with 11 bases left between them. CDR3 length equals 16 residues. Germline assignment: CDR1 LGHDT and CDR2 YNNKEL (reference sequence). The CDR3 nucleotides are TGTGCCAGCAGCCAAGATCTCGGAGAAGTGAACACTGAAGCTTTCTTT. It is translated as CASSQDLGEVNTEAFF.

The chain uses TRBV5-8 and TRBJ1-1, with 8 bases lining up with TRBD1. The length of the CDR3 is 15 residues. Germline CDR1 reads SGHTS; CDR2 reads YDEGEE. V lost 0 bases to trimming and J lost 5 bases; unmatched junction nucleotides: 6. The CDR3 DNA reads TGTGCCAGCAGCTTGGGACGCAACAGGGGGACTGAAGCTTTCTTT. This translates into CASSLGRNRGTEAFF.

The chain links TRBV5-1 to TRBJ2-3, with 7 bases lining up with TRBD2. The CDR3 contains 13 residues. After removal of 9 bases from V and 6 bases from J, the junction contained 10 bases not matched to a gene. The V gene's germline CDR1 is SGHRS and CDR2 YFSETQ. CDR3 residues: CATSTSSYDTQYF. The CDR3 DNA reads as TGCGCCACCTCGACTAGCTCATACGATACGCAGTATTTT.

This clone showed up just once. The V and J genes are TRBV7-6 and TRBJ2-5; TRBD2 might be the D (6 bases). This CDR3 region has 17 residues. CDR1 is SGHVS, CDR2 FNYEAQ, per germline. Trimming removed 5 bases from V and 0 bases from J, with 19 bases in between. CDR3 residues: CASSPRPGLPYQETQYF. In nucleotides, the CDR3 is TGTGCCAGCAGCCCCCGGCCGGGACTTCCGTACCAAGAGACCCAGTACTTC.

J is TRBJ2-3 and V is TRBV5-1, with TRBD2 matching over 9 bases. Germline CDR1 is SGHRS and CDR2 is YFSETQ. The trim removed 2 bases at V and 1 base at J, leaving 2 bases unmatched. The CDR3 extends over 15 amino acids. The CDR3 nucleotides are TGCGCCAGCAGCTTAGCGGGGGGCGGCACAGATACGCAGTATTTT. Amino acid sequence: CASSLAGGGTDTQYF.

This rearrangement joins TRBV6-5 to TRBJ2-2; D possibly corresponds to TRBD2 (6 bases). This CDR3 contains 14 residues. The V gene's germline CDR1 is MNHEY and CDR2 SVGAGI. V lost 6 bases to trimming and J lost 5 bases, with 13 bases between them. The CDR3 DNA reads TGTGCCAGCAGACCTTCTAGCGAGACCGGGGAGCTGTTTTTT. This encodes CASRPSSETGELFF.

The chain joins TRBV7-2 to TRBJ2-3; 10 positions match TRBD1. CDR1 and CDR2 from the germline V gene are SGHTA and FQGNSA. CDR3 length equals 16 residues. With 3 bases clipped from V and 2 bases from J, the junction kept 5 bases outside the gene matches. The CDR3 coding sequence is TGTGCCAGCAGCTTCGGGACAGGGGCCAACACAGATACGCAGTATTTT. It specifies CASSFGTGANTDTQYF.

This clone appeared a few times. The V and J genes are TRBV19 and TRBJ1-2; 9 bases are shared with TRBD1. Trimming cost V 9 bases and J 4 bases; bases outside gene matches: 6. The CDR3 has 13 residues. Germline CDR1 LNHDA, CDR2 SQIVND (reference sequence). The CDR3 protein is CASPTGGIYGYTF. CDR3 nucleotides: TGTGCCAGCCCCACAGGGGGCATCTATGGCTACACCTTC.

The chain combines TRBV11-2 with TRBJ1-5, with 10 bases fitting TRBD1. Germline CDR1 and CDR2: SGHAT and FQNNGV. V shed 0 bases, J shed 0 bases, and the junction held 8 bases outside the gene matches. This CDR3 spans 19 amino acids. The CDR3 DNA reads as TGTGCCAGCAGCTTAGATCGGGACAGGGGTTTTAGTAGCAATCAGCCCCAGCATTTT. Its protein product is CASSLDRDRGFSSNQPQHF. The entire variable domain, with the rest obtained from reference TRBV11-2 and TRBJ1-5, is as follows: EAGVAQSPRYKIIEKRQSVAFWCNPISGHATLYWYQQILGQGPKLLIQFQNNGVVDDSQLPKDRFSAERLKGVDSTLKIQPAKLEDSAVYLCASSLDRDRGFSSNQPQHFGDGTRLSIL.

The CDR3 is CASSQGTDNSPLHF. CDR3 DNA sequence: TGTGCCAGCTCACAGGGGACAGATAATTCACCCCTCCACTTT. The chain employs TRBV18 and TRBJ1-6; 7 bases map to TRBD1. CDR1 is KGHSH and CDR2 is LQKENI in the germline V gene. V gave up 4 bases and J gave up 5 bases; unmatched junction bases: 2. This CDR3 spans 14 amino acids.

The chain recombines TRBV9 with TRBJ2-2; the D gene is possibly TRBD1 (5 bases). The CDR3 has 16 amino acids. V was trimmed by 2 bases and J by 0 bases, leaving 11 bases between them. Germline lookup yields CDR1 SGDLS and CDR2 YYNGEE. CDR3 in amino acids: CASSVQGSPNTGELFF. In nucleotides, the CDR3 is TGTGCCAGCAGCGTCCAGGGATCCCCGAACACCGGGGAGCTGTTTTTT.

This rearrangement joins TRBV10-1 to TRBJ1-2, with unresolved D. V was cut by 0 bases and J by 7 bases, with 12 bases left in between. Germline V gene sequence: CDR1 WNHNN, CDR2 SYGVQD (reference sequence). The CDR3 has 14 residues. The CDR3: CASSESGASGGYTF. The CDR3 DNA is TGCGCCAGCAGTGAGTCGGGAGCCTCGGGTGGCTACACCTTC.

The chain links TRBV18 to TRBJ2-6, with D tentatively TRBD1 (6 bases). There are 16 residues in the CDR3. In germline, CDR1 is KGHSH, CDR2 LQKENI. With 4 bases removed from V and 2 bases from J, the gap between germline ends came to 12 bases. The CDR3 is CASSQEQGTGANVLTF. The CDR3 nucleotides are TGTGCCAGCTCACAGGAGCAGGGGACTGGGGCCAACGTCCTGACTTTC. The complete variable domain, with remaining parts taken from reference TRBV18 and TRBJ2-6, reads NAGVMQNPRHLVRRRGQEARLRCSPMKGHSHVYWYRQLPEEGLKFMVYLQKENIIDESGMPKERFSAEFPKEGPSILRIQQVVRGDSAAYFCASSQEQGTGANVLTFGAGSRLTVL.

This clone was seen only a few times. This sequence joins TRBV7-8 and TRBJ1-1; the match to TRBD1 covers 7 bases. This CDR3 comprises 14 residues. With 1 base clipped from V and 5 bases from J, the junction kept 4 bases outside the gene matches. CDR1 and CDR2 from the germline V gene are SGHVS and FQNEAQ. The CDR3 reads CASSLERGLTEAFF. As DNA, the CDR3 is TGTGCCAGCAGCTTAGAGAGGGGGCTGACTGAAGCTTTCTTT.

The chain links TRBV3-1 (or the pseudogene TRBV3-2) to TRBJ2-2, with 8 bases that match TRBD2. CDR3 size: 16 residues. The V gene's germline CDR1 is LGHDT and CDR2 YNNKEL (reference sequence). Unmatched junction bases numbered 3, after V lost 3 bases and J lost 0 bases. CDR3 sequence: CASSQAGGPNTGELFF. The CDR3 DNA sequence: TGTGCCAGCAGCCAGGCGGGGGGACCGAACACCGGGGAGCTGTTTTTT.

This chain joins TRBV27 and TRBJ2-3; 9 bases are a match to TRBD2. V trimming: 6 bases; J trimming: 2 bases; junction bases outside the gene matches: 6. Germline V gives CDR1 MNHEY, CDR2 SMNVEV (reference sequence). The CDR3 consists of 15 residues. CDR3 in DNA: TGTGCCAGCAGCGGACTAGCGCTAAACACAGATACGCAGTATTTT. As protein: CASSGLALNTDTQYF.

This clone was detected only once. V and J are TRBV7-6 and TRBJ2-7; TRBD1 matches at 8 bases. Germline loops: CDR1 SGHVS, CDR2 FNYEAQ. The CDR3 length is 15 residues. The V and J ends lost 3 bases and 5 bases, in that order; junction bases with no gene match: 9. CDR3 residues: CASSLGQGALNEQYF. The CDR3, as DNA: TGTGCCAGCAGCTTGGGGCAGGGGGCGCTCAACGAGCAGTACTTC.

The J gene is TRBJ1-5, the V gene TRBV2; no clear D. The CDR3 totals 17 residues. V was trimmed by 2 bases and J by 2 bases, leaving 16 bases between them. Per germline, CDR1 SNHLY and CDR2 FYNNEI. The CDR3 coding sequence is TGTGCCAGCAGTGAAAATGATGCCCCGAGGGGCAATCAGCCCCAGCATTTT. This encodes CASSENDAPRGNQPQHF.

V gene TRBV2 combines with J gene TRBJ2-1; possible D gene TRBD1, 6 bases. Trimming left V 6 bases short and J 9 bases short, with 12 bases between. Germline assignment: CDR1 SNHLY and CDR2 FYNNEI. This CDR3 contains 12 residues. CDR3 coding DNA: TGTGCCAGCAGCTTCACAGGGAGTGAGCAGTTCTTC. It specifies CASSFTGSEQFF.

The V call is TRBV11-3, the J call TRBJ2-3; tentative D call: TRBD2 (5 bases). CDR1 SGHNT and CDR2 YENEEA come from the germline V gene. The CDR3 is 15 residues long. Trimming cost V 8 bases and J 2 bases, with 17 bases left between them. CDR3 DNA sequence: TGTGCCAGCTGTCGGCGAGGAGGAGTCACAGATACGCAGTATTTT. This gives the protein CASCRRGGVTDTQYF.

This clone occurred a few times. The CDR3 DNA reads as TGTGCCAGTAGTCTACGGACAGGCCGATCCGGCTACACCTTC. Encoded protein: CASSLRTGRSGYTF. The chain is built from TRBV19 and TRBJ1-2, with 7 bases lining up with TRBD1. The CDR3 length is 14 residues. With V trimmed by 5 bases and J by 8 bases, 11 bases remained unmatched. Germline assignment: CDR1 LNHDA and CDR2 SQIVND (reference sequence).

The CDR3, as DNA: TGTGCCAGCAGGGGGACAGGCTCAACTCAAGTAGATACGCAGTATTTT. It specifies CASRGTGSTQVDTQYF. This sequence joins TRBV2 and TRBJ2-3, with 8 bases identical to TRBD1. This CDR3 is built from 16 residues. Germline V gene data show CDR1 as SNHLY and CDR2 as FYNNEI. With V trimmed by 6 bases and J by 5 bases, 13 bases remained unmatched.

This clone was picked up one time. The same CDR3 also results from other DNA sequences found in this sample. This chain connects TRBV7-3 to TRBJ2-2; 15 nucleotides align to TRBD2. Per germline, CDR1 SGHTA and CDR2 FQGTGA. There are 19 residues in the CDR3. V shed 2 bases and J 5 bases; nucleotides not matched to a gene: 9. The CDR3 spells CASSLLPGLAGGRTGELFF. The CDR3 DNA sequence: TGTGCCAGCAGCTTATTGCCGGGACTAGCGGGGGGTCGGACCGGGGAGCTGTTTTTT.

J is TRBJ2-1 and V is TRBV5-1, with 8 bases fitting TRBD2. Germline V gives CDR1 SGHRS, CDR2 YFSETQ. J gave up 6 bases and V 0 bases, and 2 bases lay outside the gene matches. The CDR3 has 14 residues. The CDR3 here is CASSLETSGNEQFF. The CDR3 DNA reads as TGCGCCAGCAGCTTGGAAACTAGCGGCAATGAGCAGTTCTTC.

The rearrangement joins TRBV30 to TRBJ1-1; D is uncertain. The CDR3 is made up of 12 amino acids. Trimming left V 2 bases short and J 11 bases short, with 15 bases between. In germline, CDR1 is GTSNPN, CDR2 SVGIG (reference sequence). The CDR3 sequence is CAWSFDRVMAFF. The CDR3 nucleotides are TGTGCCTGGAGTTTTGATCGAGTTATGGCTTTCTTT.

The chain employs TRBV3-1 (or the pseudogene TRBV3-2) and TRBJ1-1; 9 nucleotides match TRBD1. Germline loops: CDR1 LGHDT, CDR2 YNNKEL (reference sequence). After removal of 4 bases from V and 4 bases from J, the junction contained 4 bases not matched to a gene. There are 14 residues in the CDR3. The CDR3 reads CASSRGQGSTEAFF. The CDR3 DNA sequence: TGTGCCAGCAGCCGGGGACAGGGAAGCACTGAAGCTTTCTTT.

CDR3: CASSEVQGEDGYTF. The CDR3 coding sequence is TGTGCCAGCAGTGAGGTACAGGGGGAAGATGGCTACACCTTC. The chain is built from TRBV2 and TRBJ1-2, with 8 bases that match TRBD1. CDR1 is SNHLY, CDR2 FYNNEI, per germline. This CDR3 spans 14 amino acids. Unmatched junction bases numbered 6, after V lost 3 bases and J lost 6 bases. The full variable domain, in which reference TRBV2 and TRBJ1-2 provide the parts outside the CDR3, is EPEVTQTPSHQVTQMGQEVILRCVPISNHLYFYWYRQILGQKVEFLVSFYNNEISEKSEIFDDQFSVERPDGSNFTLKIRSTKLEDSAMYFCASSEVQGEDGYTFGSGTRLTVV.

The chain employs TRBV19 and TRBJ2-3, with 9 bases fitting TRBD1. CDR1 and CDR2 (germline): LNHDA, SQIVND (reference sequence). The CDR3 length is 15 residues. The ends lost 6 bases at V and 5 bases at J; junction bases unmatched: 9. The DNA for the CDR3 is TGTGCCAGTAGGTCCCGACAGGGGGGGGGAGATACGCAGTATTTT. It translates to CASRSRQGGGDTQYF.